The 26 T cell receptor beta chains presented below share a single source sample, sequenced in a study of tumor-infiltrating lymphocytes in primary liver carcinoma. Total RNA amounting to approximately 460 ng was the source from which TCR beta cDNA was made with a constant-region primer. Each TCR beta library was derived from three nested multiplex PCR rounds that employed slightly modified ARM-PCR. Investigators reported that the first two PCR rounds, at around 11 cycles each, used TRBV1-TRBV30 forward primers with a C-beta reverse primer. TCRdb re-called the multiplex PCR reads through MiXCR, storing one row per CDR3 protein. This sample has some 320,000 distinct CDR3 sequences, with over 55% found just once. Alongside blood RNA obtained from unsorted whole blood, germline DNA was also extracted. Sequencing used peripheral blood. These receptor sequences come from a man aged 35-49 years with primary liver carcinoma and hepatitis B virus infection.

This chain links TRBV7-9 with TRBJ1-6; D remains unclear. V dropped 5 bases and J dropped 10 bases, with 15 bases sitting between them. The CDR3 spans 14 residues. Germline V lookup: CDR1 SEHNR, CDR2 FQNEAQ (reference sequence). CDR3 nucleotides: TGTGCCAGCAGCCTGGAGGCAGGAGGCTCACCCCTCCACTTT. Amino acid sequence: CASSLEAGGSPLHF. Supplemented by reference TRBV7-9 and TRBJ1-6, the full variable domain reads DTGVSQNPRHKITKRGQNVTFRCDPISEHNRLYWYRQTLGQGPEFLTYFQNEAQLEKSRLLSDRFSAERPKGSFSTLEIQRTEQGDSAMYLCASSLEAGGSPLHFGNGTRLTVT.

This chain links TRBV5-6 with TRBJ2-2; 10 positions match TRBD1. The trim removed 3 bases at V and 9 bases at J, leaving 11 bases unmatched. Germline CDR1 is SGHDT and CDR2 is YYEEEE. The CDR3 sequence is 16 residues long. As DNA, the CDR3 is TGTGCCAGCAGCTGGGGACAGGGGACGAACACTCGGGAGCTGTTTTTT. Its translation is CASSWGQGTNTRELFF.

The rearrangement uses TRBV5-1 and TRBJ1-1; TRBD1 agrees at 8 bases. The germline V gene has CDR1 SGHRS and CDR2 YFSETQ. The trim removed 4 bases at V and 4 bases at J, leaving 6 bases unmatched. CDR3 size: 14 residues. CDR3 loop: CASSPRQGITEAFF. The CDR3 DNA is TGCGCCAGCAGCCCCCGACAGGGGATCACTGAAGCTTTCTTT.

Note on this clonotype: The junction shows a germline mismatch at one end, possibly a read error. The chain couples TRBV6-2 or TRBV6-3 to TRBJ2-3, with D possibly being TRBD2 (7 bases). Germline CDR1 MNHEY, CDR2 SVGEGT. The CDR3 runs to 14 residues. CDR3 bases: TGTGCCAACATCCCTGGCGGGGGCACAGATACGCAATATTTT. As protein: CANIPGGGTDTQYF.

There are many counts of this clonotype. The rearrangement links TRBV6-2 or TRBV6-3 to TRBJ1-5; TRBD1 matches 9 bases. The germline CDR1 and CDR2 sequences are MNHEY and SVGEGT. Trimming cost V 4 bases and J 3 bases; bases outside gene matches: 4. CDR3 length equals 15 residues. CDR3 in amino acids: CASSSTGGFNQPQHF. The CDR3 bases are TGTGCCAGCAGTTCAACAGGGGGCTTCAATCAGCCCCAGCATTTT.

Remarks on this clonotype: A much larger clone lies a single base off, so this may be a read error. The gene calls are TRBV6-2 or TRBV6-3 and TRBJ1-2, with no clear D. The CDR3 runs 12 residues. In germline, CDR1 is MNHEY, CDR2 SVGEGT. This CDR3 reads CVSTQTNYGYTF. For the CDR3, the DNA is TGTGTCAGCACCCAGACTAACTATGGCTACACCTTC.

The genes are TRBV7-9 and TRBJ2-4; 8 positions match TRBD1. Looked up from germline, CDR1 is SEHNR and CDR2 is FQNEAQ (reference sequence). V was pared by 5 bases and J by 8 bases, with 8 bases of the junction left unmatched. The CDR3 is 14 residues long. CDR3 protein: CASSHGQGEDIQYF. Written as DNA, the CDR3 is TGTGCCAGCAGCCATGGACAGGGCGAGGACATTCAGTACTTC.

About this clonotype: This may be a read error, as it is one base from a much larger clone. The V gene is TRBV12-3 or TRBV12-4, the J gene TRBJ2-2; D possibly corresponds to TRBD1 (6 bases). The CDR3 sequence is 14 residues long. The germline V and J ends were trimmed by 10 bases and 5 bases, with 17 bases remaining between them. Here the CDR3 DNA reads TGTGCCACCAAAGGGGGAGACTGGACCGGGGAGCTGTTTTTT. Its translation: CATKGGDWTGELFF.

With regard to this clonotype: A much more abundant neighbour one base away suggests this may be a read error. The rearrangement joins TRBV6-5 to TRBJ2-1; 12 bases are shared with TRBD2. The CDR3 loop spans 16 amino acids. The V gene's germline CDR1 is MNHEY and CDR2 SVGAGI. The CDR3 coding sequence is TGTGCCAGCAGTTACACAGCTAGCGGGGGGGACAATGAGCAGTTATTC. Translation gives CASSYTASGGDNEQLF.

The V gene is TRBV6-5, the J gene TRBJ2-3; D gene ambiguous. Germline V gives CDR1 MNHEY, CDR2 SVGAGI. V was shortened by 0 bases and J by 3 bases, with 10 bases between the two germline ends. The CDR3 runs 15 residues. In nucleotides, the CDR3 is TGTGCCAGCAGTTACTCTGGCACGGCGACAGATACGCAGTATTTT. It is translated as CASSYSGTATDTQYF.

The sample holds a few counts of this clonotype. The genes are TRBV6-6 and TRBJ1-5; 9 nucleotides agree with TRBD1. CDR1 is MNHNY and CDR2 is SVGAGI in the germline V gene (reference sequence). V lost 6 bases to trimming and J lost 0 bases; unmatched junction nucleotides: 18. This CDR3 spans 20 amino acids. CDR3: CASSPALYRTGAVSNQPQHF. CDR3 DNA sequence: TGTGCCAGCAGCCCAGCTCTCTACCGGACAGGGGCCGTTAGCAATCAGCCCCAGCATTTT.

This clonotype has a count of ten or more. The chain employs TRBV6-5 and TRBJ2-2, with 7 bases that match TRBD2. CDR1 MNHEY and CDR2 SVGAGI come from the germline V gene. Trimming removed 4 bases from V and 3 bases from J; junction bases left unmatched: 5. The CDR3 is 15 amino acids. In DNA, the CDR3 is TGTGCCAGCAGTTCGGCGGGAGCGGACACCGGGGAGCTGTTTTTT. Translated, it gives CASSSAGADTGELFF.

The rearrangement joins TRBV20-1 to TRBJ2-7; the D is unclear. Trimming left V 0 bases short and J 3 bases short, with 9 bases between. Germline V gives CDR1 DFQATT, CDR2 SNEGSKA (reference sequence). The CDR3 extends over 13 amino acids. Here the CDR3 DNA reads TGCAGTGCTAGAGATGTGGCCAACTACGAGCAGTACTTC. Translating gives CSARDVANYEQYF.

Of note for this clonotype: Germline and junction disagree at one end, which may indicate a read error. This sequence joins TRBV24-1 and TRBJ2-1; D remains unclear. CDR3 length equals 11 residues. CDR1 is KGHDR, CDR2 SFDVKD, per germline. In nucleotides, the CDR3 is TGTGCCGCCAGTGACTCCGTAAATTTGTTCTTC. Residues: CAASDSVNLFF.

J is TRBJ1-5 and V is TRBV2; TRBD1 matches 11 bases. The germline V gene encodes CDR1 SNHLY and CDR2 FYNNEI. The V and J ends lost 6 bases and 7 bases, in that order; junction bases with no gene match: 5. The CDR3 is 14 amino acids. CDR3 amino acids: CASSGTGGKQPQHF. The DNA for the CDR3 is TGTGCCAGCAGCGGGACAGGGGGAAAGCAGCCCCAGCATTTT.

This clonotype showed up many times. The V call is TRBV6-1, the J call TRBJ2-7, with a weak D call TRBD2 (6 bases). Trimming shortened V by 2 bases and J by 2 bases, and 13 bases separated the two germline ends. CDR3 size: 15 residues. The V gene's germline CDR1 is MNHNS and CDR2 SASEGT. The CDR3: CASSERLAAPYEQYF. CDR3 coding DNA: TGTGCCAGCAGTGAAAGGTTAGCGGCTCCCTACGAGCAGTACTTC.

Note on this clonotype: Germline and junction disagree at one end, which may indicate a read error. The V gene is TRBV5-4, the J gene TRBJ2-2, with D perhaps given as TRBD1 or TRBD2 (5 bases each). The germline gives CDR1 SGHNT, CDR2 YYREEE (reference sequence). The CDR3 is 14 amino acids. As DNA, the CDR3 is TGTGTCAGCAGCTATGGGACGGACACCGGGGAGCTGTTTTTT. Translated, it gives CVSSYGTDTGELFF. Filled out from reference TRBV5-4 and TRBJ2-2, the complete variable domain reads ETGVTQSPTHLIKTRGQQVTLRCSSQSGHNTVSWYQQALGQGPQFIFQYYREEENGRGNFPPRFSGLQFPNYSSELNVNALELDDSALYLCVSSYGTDTGELFFGEGSRLTVL.

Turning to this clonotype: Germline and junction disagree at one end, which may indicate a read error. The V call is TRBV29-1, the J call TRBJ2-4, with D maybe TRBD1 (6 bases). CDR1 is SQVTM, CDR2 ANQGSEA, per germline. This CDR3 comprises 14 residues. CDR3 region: CSVRDTLAKNIRCF. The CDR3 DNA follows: TGCAGCGTCCGGGACACCCTAGCCAAAAACATTCGGTGCTTC.

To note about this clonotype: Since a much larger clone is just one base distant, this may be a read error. The CDR3 coding sequence is TGTGCCAGCAGTGAAAGGGACATCTCCCCGAAGTATGCGCAGTACTTC. This codes for CASSERDISPKYAQYF. The rearrangement uses TRBV6-1 and TRBJ2-7, with D possibly TRBD1 on 6 matching bases. The V gene's germline CDR1 is MNHNS and CDR2 SASEGT. Trimming took 2 bases from V and 9 from J, leaving 23 bases between them. The CDR3 extends over 16 amino acids.

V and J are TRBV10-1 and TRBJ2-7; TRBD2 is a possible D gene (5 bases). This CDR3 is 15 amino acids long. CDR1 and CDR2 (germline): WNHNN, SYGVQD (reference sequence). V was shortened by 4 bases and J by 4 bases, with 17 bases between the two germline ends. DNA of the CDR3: TGCGCCAGCAGTGTGACCGGGATGAAGCGTTACGAGCAGTACTTC. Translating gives CASSVTGMKRYEQYF.

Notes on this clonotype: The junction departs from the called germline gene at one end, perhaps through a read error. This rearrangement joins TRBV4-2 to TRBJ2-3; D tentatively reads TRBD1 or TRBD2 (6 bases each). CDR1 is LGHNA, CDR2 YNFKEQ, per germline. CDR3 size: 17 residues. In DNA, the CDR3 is TGTGACAGCAGCCAAGAATGGGGGGCAGCTAGCACAGACACGCAGTATTTT. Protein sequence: CDSSQEWGAASTDTQYF.

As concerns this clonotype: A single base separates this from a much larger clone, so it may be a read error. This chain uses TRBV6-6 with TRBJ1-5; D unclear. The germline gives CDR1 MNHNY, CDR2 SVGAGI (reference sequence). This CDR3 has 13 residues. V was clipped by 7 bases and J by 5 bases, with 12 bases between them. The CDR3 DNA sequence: TGTGCCAGCAATGACTGGAGGGATCAGCCCCAGCATTTT. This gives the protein CASNDWRDQPQHF.

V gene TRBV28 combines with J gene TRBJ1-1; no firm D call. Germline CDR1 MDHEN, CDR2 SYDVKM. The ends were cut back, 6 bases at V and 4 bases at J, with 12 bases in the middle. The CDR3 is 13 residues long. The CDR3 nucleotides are TGTGCCAGCAGGCCGGATAGGATCACTGAAGCTTTCTTT. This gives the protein CASRPDRITEAFF.

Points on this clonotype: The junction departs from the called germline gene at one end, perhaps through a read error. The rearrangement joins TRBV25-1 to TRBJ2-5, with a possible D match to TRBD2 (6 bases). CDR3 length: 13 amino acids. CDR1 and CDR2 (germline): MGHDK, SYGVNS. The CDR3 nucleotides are TGTGCCAGCAGCGAATACGGAGGGGAGATCCAGTACTTC. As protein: CASSEYGGEIQYF.

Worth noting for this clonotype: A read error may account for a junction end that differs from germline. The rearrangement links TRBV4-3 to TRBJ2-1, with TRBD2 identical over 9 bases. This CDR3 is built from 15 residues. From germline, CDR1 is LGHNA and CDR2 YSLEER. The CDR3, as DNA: TGCGCCAACAGCCGTCTAGCGGGAACCTACAATGGGCAGTTCTTC. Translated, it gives CANSRLAGTYNGQFF.

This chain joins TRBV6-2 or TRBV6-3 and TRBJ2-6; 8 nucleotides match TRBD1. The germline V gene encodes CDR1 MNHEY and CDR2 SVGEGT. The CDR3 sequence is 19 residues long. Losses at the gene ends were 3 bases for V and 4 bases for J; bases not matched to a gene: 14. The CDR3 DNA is TGTGCCAGCAGTTATACCCAGGGGGCAACCCTCTCCGGGGCCAACGTCCTGACTTTC. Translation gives CASSYTQGATLSGANVLTF.